Presented here are 25 T cell receptor beta chains from one specimen sequenced in a study of shared clonotypes between healthy human individuals. Sequenced by immunoSEQ multiplex PCR; TCRdb stores in-frame clones only, minus some. This sample has 2 million to 3 million clones, with more than 85% found just once. The sample consisted of naive CD4+ T cells from PBMCs. Indicated subset: CD45RA+ positively selected. These receptors originate from a man aged 18 to 30 in good health. Some clones in this sample may be carry-over from other donors' samples.

This clone was seen just once. The chain links TRBV4-2 to TRBJ2-5, with D tentatively TRBD1 (5 bases). V gave up 2 bases and J gave up 2 bases, with 12 bases separating them. The germline CDR1 and CDR2 sequences are LGHNA and YNFKEQ. CDR3 size: 15 residues. This CDR3 is CASSQQTRVQETQYF. CDR3 coding DNA: TGTGCCAGCAGCCAACAAACCAGGGTGCAAGAGACCCAGTACTTC.

As to this clone: Other DNA sequences from this sample encode an identical CDR3 as well. The chain recombines TRBV9 with TRBJ2-5; no firm D call. In germline, CDR1 is SGDLS, CDR2 YYNGEE. The CDR3 length is 15 residues. V lost 0 bases and J 5 bases, leaving 14 bases between the germline ends. The CDR3 region has the DNA TGTGCCAGCAGCGTAGGGGCAGGCGGAGAGGAGACCCAGTACTTC. It encodes CASSVGAGGEETQYF.

The rearrangement links TRBV25-1 to TRBJ2-2, with a tentative D call TRBD1 (5 bases). The CDR3 loop spans 16 amino acids. Germline assignment: CDR1 MGHDK and CDR2 SYGVNS. Trimming removed 3 bases at V and 0 bases at J, with 11 bases between. The CDR3 sequence: CASSDPRAPNTGELFF. In DNA form, the CDR3 reads TGTGCCAGCAGTGATCCCAGGGCCCCGAACACCGGGGAGCTGTTTTTT.

This sequence joins TRBV5-1 and TRBJ2-2; no clear D. Germline CDR1 SGHRS, CDR2 YFSETQ. V lost 0 bases and J lost 0, with 12 bases in between. There are 17 residues in the CDR3. The CDR3 sequence is CASSLDPEHANTGELFF. As DNA, the CDR3 is TGCGCCAGCAGCTTGGATCCGGAACACGCGAACACCGGGGAGCTGTTTTTT.

V usage is TRBV28 and J usage is TRBJ1-4; 12 bases match TRBD1. CDR1 and CDR2 from the germline V gene are MDHEN and SYDVKM. There are 12 residues in the CDR3. With 10 bases clipped from V and 8 bases from J, the junction kept 2 bases outside the gene matches. The CDR3 here is CAIGTGGEKLFF. CDR3 DNA sequence: TGTGCCATCGGGACAGGGGGCGAAAAACTGTTTTTT.

The chain combines TRBV6-5 with TRBJ1-1; D ambiguous. Germline CDR1 and CDR2: MNHEY and SVGAGI. This CDR3 spans 13 amino acids. V gave up 6 bases and J gave up 1 base, with 9 bases separating them. DNA for the CDR3: TGTGCCAGCAGCAAGCCGGGGAACACTGAAGCTTTCTTT. This sequence encodes CASSKPGNTEAFF.

CDR3 bases: TGTGCCAGCAGGAGAGGGGACAGCACGATTAATGAAAAACTGTTTTTT. Its translation: CASRRGDSTINEKLFF. The chain has TRBV28 and TRBJ1-4, with 7 bases fitting TRBD1. This CDR3 contains 16 residues. CDR1 is MDHEN and CDR2 is SYDVKM in the germline V gene. After removal of 6 bases from V and 4 bases from J, the junction contained 11 bases not matched to a gene.

The V and J genes are TRBV5-1 and TRBJ2-7; the D gene is possibly TRBD2 (6 bases). Germline lookup yields CDR1 SGHRS and CDR2 YFSETQ. The CDR3 extends over 16 amino acids. V was pared by 0 bases and J by 5 bases, with 18 bases between. CDR3 loop: CASSLAFYGRNDEQYF. In DNA, the CDR3 is TGCGCCAGCAGCTTGGCCTTCTATGGGAGGAACGACGAGCAGTACTTC.

CDR3 region: CASSPSRSDTQYF. For the CDR3, the DNA is TGTGCCAGCAGCCCCTCGAGGTCAGATACGCAGTATTTT. The genes are TRBV7-3 and TRBJ2-3, with D hard to call. Germline V lookup: CDR1 SGHTA, CDR2 FQGTGA. There are 13 residues in the CDR3. Trimming cost V 5 bases and J 4 bases, with 10 bases left between them. Supplemented by reference TRBV7-3 and TRBJ2-3, the full variable domain reads GAGVSQTPSNKVTEKGKYVELRCDPISGHTALYWYRQSLGQGPEFLIYFQGTGAADDSGLPNDRFFAVRPEGSVSTLKIQRTERGDSAVYLCASSPSRSDTQYFGPGTRLTVL.

The V call is TRBV18, the J call TRBJ2-2, with 14 bases aligning to TRBD2. The CDR3 sequence is 18 residues long. The V gene's germline CDR1 is KGHSH and CDR2 LQKENI. V was pared by 3 bases and J by 3 bases, with 6 bases of the junction left unmatched. The CDR3 bases are TGTGCCAGCTCACCCGGGACTAGCGGGAGAGGAGACACCGGGGAGCTGTTTTTT. Amino acids: CASSPGTSGRGDTGELFF.

The chain uses TRBV30 and TRBJ1-1, with 8 bases lining up with TRBD1. Germline V gene lookup returns CDR1 GTSNPN and CDR2 SVGIG (reference sequence). V shed 2 bases and J 10 bases; nucleotides not matched to a gene: 6. CDR3 length equals 12 residues. The CDR3 bases are TGTGCCTGGAGTTTACCGACAGGGGCAGCTTTCTTT. This gives the protein CAWSLPTGAAFF.

With respect to this clone: A much larger clonotype is one base distant, so this may be a read error. The sample carries other DNA sequences with the same CDR3. The chain uses TRBV28 and TRBJ1-1; D is unclear. CDR1 is MDHEN and CDR2 is SYDVKM in the germline V gene. CDR3 size: 11 residues. Trimming cost V 5 bases and J 0 bases, with 1 base left between them. This CDR3 is CASSMNTEAFF. CDR3 DNA: TGTGCCAGCAGTATGAACACTGAAGCTTTCTTT.

As for this clone: Other nucleotide sequences in the sample specify the same CDR3. In DNA form, the CDR3 reads TGCGCCAGCAGCTTACAGGGCTCTGGCTACACCTTC. Translation gives CASSLQGSGYTF. The chain is built from TRBV5-1 and TRBJ1-2, with TRBD1 as a possible D gene (6 bases). The CDR3 totals 12 residues. Germline V gene data show CDR1 as SGHRS and CDR2 as YFSETQ. The germline V and J ends were trimmed by 2 bases and 7 bases, with 9 bases remaining between them.

In the case of this clone: Other nucleotide sequences from this sample produce the same CDR3. The chain is built from TRBV5-1 and TRBJ2-6; TRBD1 might be the D (5 bases). CDR1 and CDR2 (germline): SGHRS, YFSETQ. CDR3 length equals 14 residues. The V end lost 3 bases, the J end lost 1 base, and 5 bases lay between the germline ends. Here the CDR3 reads CASSSGSGANVLTF. As DNA, the CDR3 is TGCGCCAGCAGCTCAGGGTCTGGGGCCAACGTCCTGACTTTC.

The chain carries TRBV6-1 and TRBJ1-1, with 10 bases that match TRBD1. V gave up 8 bases and J gave up 3 bases; unmatched junction bases: 3. In germline, CDR1 is MNHNS, CDR2 SASEGT. CDR3 size: 13 residues. The CDR3 DNA follows: TGTGCCAGCGCGACAGGGGGCCACACTGAAGCTTTCTTT. Translating gives CASATGGHTEAFF.

Remarks on this clone: Other nucleotide sequences from this sample produce the same CDR3. This chain connects TRBV11-2 to TRBJ2-2, with D possibly matching TRBD1 (5 bases). Deletions cut 2 bases from V and 4 bases from J, with 8 bases between. The CDR3 length is 14 residues. Per germline, CDR1 SGHAT and CDR2 FQNNGV. This CDR3 is CASSLLQGTGELFF. The DNA for the CDR3 is TGTGCCAGCAGCTTACTTCAGGGCACCGGGGAGCTGTTTTTT.

For this clone: Other DNA sequences from this sample encode an identical CDR3 as well. The V and J genes are TRBV5-1 and TRBJ2-1, with a weak D call TRBD2 (6 bases). CDR3 length: 14 residues. Between the trimmed V and J ends, which lost 2 bases and 3 bases, there was a span of 9 bases. Germline V gene lookup returns CDR1 SGHRS and CDR2 YFSETQ. The CDR3 loop reads CASSFGGIYNEQFF. CDR3 in DNA: TGCGCCAGCAGCTTTGGAGGGATCTACAATGAGCAGTTCTTC. The whole variable domain, remainder taken from reference TRBV5-1 and TRBJ2-1, is KAGVTQTPRYLIKTRGQQVTLSCSPISGHRSVSWYQQTPGQGLQFLFEYFSETQRNKGNFPGRFSGRQFSNSRSEMNVSTLELGDSALYLCASSFGGIYNEQFFGPGTRLTVL.

This chain links TRBV28 with TRBJ1-1; D ambiguous. The V end lost 1 base, the J end lost 12 bases, and 12 bases lay between the germline ends. Looked up from germline, CDR1 is MDHEN and CDR2 is SYDVKM. The CDR3 runs 12 residues. The CDR3 region is CASSLLVGWPFF. CDR3 bases: TGTGCCAGCAGTTTATTAGTGGGTTGGCCTTTCTTT.

J is TRBJ1-4 and V is TRBV7-6; 9 positions match TRBD1. Germline loops: CDR1 SGHVS, CDR2 FNYEAQ. Losses at the gene ends were 3 bases for V and 5 bases for J; bases not matched to a gene: 1. This CDR3 is built from 14 residues. The CDR3 bases are TGTGCCAGCAGCTTGGGACAGGGAAATGAAAAACTGTTTTTT. Amino acids: CASSLGQGNEKLFF.

The chain is built from TRBV2 and TRBJ2-2, with a weak D call TRBD2 (6 bases). V lost 6 bases and J 6 bases, leaving 17 bases between the germline ends. This CDR3 is built from 15 residues. CDR1 and CDR2 (germline): SNHLY, FYNNEI. Here the CDR3 DNA reads TGTGCCAGCAGCTGGGACCGACTAGAGTCCGGGGAGCTGTTTTTT. Translation: CASSWDRLESGELFF.

The chain couples TRBV5-4 to TRBJ2-4; 16 bases agree with TRBD2. V shed 4 bases, J shed 3 bases, and the junction held 7 bases outside the gene matches. The CDR3 runs 18 residues. The germline V gene encodes CDR1 SGHNT and CDR2 YYREEE (reference sequence). The CDR3 spells CASSTGTSGRGGKNIQYF. CDR3 nucleotides: TGTGCCAGCAGCACCGGGACTAGCGGGAGGGGCGGCAAAAACATTCAGTACTTC.

The chain employs TRBV28 and TRBJ2-7, with TRBD1 identical over 10 bases. CDR3 length: 17 amino acids. The V gene end was trimmed by 4 bases and the J gene end by 4 bases; junction bases not matched to a gene: 13. Per the germline V gene, CDR1 is MDHEN and CDR2 is SYDVKM. The CDR3 sequence: CASSSLAGTGVLYEQYF. The CDR3 DNA reads TGTGCCAGCAGTTCCCTCGCCGGGACAGGGGTTTTGTACGAGCAGTACTTC.

This sequence joins TRBV6-6 and TRBJ2-2; D is ambiguous. V was shortened by 4 bases and J by 7 bases, with 16 bases between the two germline ends. Looked up from germline, CDR1 is MNHNY and CDR2 is SVGAGI (reference sequence). This CDR3 has 15 amino acids. CDR3 DNA: TGTGCCAGCAGTTCGGAGCCGGTCCGAAGCGGGGAGCTGTTTTTT. It codes for CASSSEPVRSGELFF.

This rearrangement joins TRBV30 to TRBJ2-6; D is perhaps TRBD1 (6 bases). This CDR3 spans 15 amino acids. Trimming removed 1 base at V and 2 bases at J, with 9 bases between. Germline CDR1 is GTSNPN and CDR2 is SVGIG (reference sequence). CDR3 region: CAWSGQAAGANVLTF. The CDR3 region has the DNA TGTGCCTGGAGTGGACAGGCTGCTGGGGCCAACGTCCTGACTTTC.

J is TRBJ2-3 and V is TRBV5-1; 9 bases line up with TRBD1. Germline CDR1 and CDR2: SGHRS and YFSETQ. This CDR3 has 15 amino acids. V was clipped by 4 bases and J by 2 bases; unmatched bases: 5. The CDR3 bases are TGCGCCAGCAGCCAACAGGGGGCTCCCACAGATACGCAGTATTTT. This encodes CASSQQGAPTDTQYF.